This TCR beta chain was retrieved from a study of CD8+CD57+ T cells in acquired aplastic anemia. For the study at large: Average DNA yield from sorted CD4+ and CD8+ cells was approximately 3.2 ug.

Findings and caveats of the study: A set of about 30 CD8+ CDR3 sequences was shared between patients and controls, and these sequences appeared highly expressed in patients.

Genomic DNA was employed as the template in profiling TCR beta VDJ and CDR3. TCRdb reprocessed the reads with MiXCR, giving one entry per CDR3 protein. The sample records a few hundred thousand distinct CDR3 sequences, 55% to 70% being singletons. This clonotype has only a few counts. Its antigen is still unknown. Germline V gene data show CDR1 as SQVTM and CDR2 as ANQGSEA. The CDR3 has 14 residues. J lost 2 bases, V lost 3 bases, and 2 bases had no gene match. The receptor was isolated from a human donor in good health, serving as a control. The chain is built from TRBV29-1 and TRBJ1-2; 11 bases are shared with TRBD1. The sample taken for sequencing was sorted CD4+, CD8+, or CD8+CD57+ T cells (not recorded which) from PBMCs. The CDR3 bases are TGCAGCGTTGAGAGGACAGGGGGCAACTATGGCTACACCTTC. Amino acids: CSVERTGGNYGYTF.